This entry concerns a single TCR beta chain. The repertoire was sequenced with immunoSEQ multiplex PCR; TCRdb's copy has only in-frame clones and lacks some. In the table there are 350,000 or so clones, about nine tenths of which are singletons. The data stem from a study of blood T cell repertoires in COVID-19. The CDR3 is 16 amino acids. V was clipped by 6 bases and J by 0 bases; unmatched bases: 8. Germline V gene lookup returns CDR1 SEHNR and CDR2 FQNEAQ (reference sequence). This sequence was found in a woman aged 55-70 years with COVID-19, enrolled during active disease. The chain recombines TRBV7-9 with TRBJ2-3; 8 bases are a match to TRBD1. Sequenced sample: peripheral blood. The CDR3 bases are TGTGCCAGCAGGAGACGGACAGGGCCTAGCACAGATACGCAGTATTTT. Residues: CASRRRTGPSTDTQYF.